This passage covers 19 T cell receptor beta chains from one sample sequenced in a study of spatial heterogeneity in lung cancer. Overall study results and limits: Counts that tracked tumor mutation counts were those of expanded intratumoral alpha and beta TCRs.

Time point given: sample taken at primary tumor resection. No antigen has been assigned to these receptors. In TCRdb, the 5' RACE reads were re-called with MiXCR into one record per CDR3 protein. Of under 5,000 distinct CDR3 sequences detected, roughly 36% appear once; the ten largest clones hold under 40%. The specimen comprised lung tumor tissue, sampled at surgery. The receptors here all came from a male donor with early-stage non-small cell lung cancer.

Within the sample, this clonotype is medium-sized. This sequence joins TRBV27 and TRBJ2-5; possibly TRBD1 for D (5 bases). The CDR3 has 16 amino acids. Germline-derived CDR1 and CDR2 are MNHEY and SMNVEV (reference sequence). Trimming removed 4 bases from V and 6 bases from J, with 21 bases in between. DNA for the CDR3: TGTGCCAGCAGTTCCTTTGGGGCGACCCAAGGGCAGACCCAGTACTTC. Amino acid sequence: CASSSFGATQGQTQYF.

This clonotype appeared a single time. Written as DNA, the CDR3 is TGTGCCATCAGCACGACCAACTCCTACGAGCAGTACTTC. It encodes CAISTTNSYEQYF. The V and J genes are TRBV10-3 and TRBJ2-7, with D hard to call. The V and J ends lost 6 bases and 0 bases respectively, with 9 bases between them. Germline CDR1 is ENHRY and CDR2 is SYGVKD. The CDR3 contains 13 residues.

This chain connects TRBV6-6 to TRBJ2-2; D is unclear. V was cut by 1 base and J by 6 bases, with 6 bases left in between. CDR3 length: 13 residues. The V gene's germline CDR1 is MNHNY and CDR2 SVGAGI (reference sequence). CDR3 sequence: CASSYFAAGELFF. The CDR3 DNA is TGTGCCAGCAGTTACTTTGCGGCCGGGGAGCTGTTTTTT.

This clonotype was detected a few times. The CDR3 bases are TGTGCCAGCTCACCACAAGTGAACACTGAAGCTTTCTTT. Translation gives CASSPQVNTEAFF. The genes are TRBV18 and TRBJ1-1; no reliable D call. CDR3 size: 13 residues. Germline V gene lookup returns CDR1 KGHSH and CDR2 LQKENI. Between the trimmed V and J ends, which lost 1 base and 0 bases, there was a span of 3 bases.

The chain links TRBV20-1 to TRBJ2-3, with 8 nucleotides matching TRBD2. CDR1 is DFQATT, CDR2 SNEGSKA, per germline (reference sequence). The CDR3 has 15 residues. Trimming removed 6 bases from V and 1 base from J; junction bases left unmatched: 9. The CDR3 DNA reads as TGCAGTGCCGACTCAGCGGGGGAGGGCACAGATACGCAGTATTTT. Translated, it gives CSADSAGEGTDTQYF.

In this sample, this clonotype is medium-sized. The chain links TRBV7-8 to TRBJ1-6; weak D call: TRBD1 (5 bases). V was pared by 5 bases and J by 8 bases, with 10 bases between. The CDR3 is 13 residues long. The germline CDR1 and CDR2 sequences are SGHVS and FQNEAQ. CDR3 in DNA: TGTGCCAGCAGCCCTGACAGAGATTCACCCCTCCACTTT. Translation: CASSPDRDSPLHF.

Sample share makes this clonotype large (0.1 to 1%). V gene TRBV7-6 combines with J gene TRBJ2-5; TRBD1 agrees at 8 bases. This CDR3 has 13 amino acids. The J segment lost 3 bases and the V segment lost 5 bases, leaving 2 bases of the junction unmatched. Germline V gene lookup returns CDR1 SGHVS and CDR2 FNYEAQ. This chain's CDR3 is CASSPGGEETQYF. The CDR3 DNA reads as TGTGCCAGCAGCCCAGGGGGCGAAGAGACCCAGTACTTC.

This clonotype is medium-sized by share. J is TRBJ2-2 and V is TRBV5-1; a possible D gene is TRBD2 (5 bases). The CDR3 covers 15 residues. V was trimmed by 4 bases and J by 10 bases, leaving 20 bases between them. Germline values: CDR1 SGHRS, CDR2 YFSETQ. CDR3 protein: CASSPRGRNTTELFF. The CDR3 nucleotides read TGCGCCAGCAGCCCACGGGGAAGGAACACCACGGAGCTGTTTTTT.

The chain is built from TRBV20-1 and TRBJ2-7, with D possibly TRBD2 on 6 matching bases. Germline V gene data show CDR1 as DFQATT and CDR2 as SNEGSKA (reference sequence). CDR3 size: 14 residues. Trimming took 4 bases from V and 0 from J, leaving 13 bases between them. The DNA for the CDR3 is TGCAGTGCTATAGGGACTTTGAACTCCTACGAGCAGTACTTC. It yields the protein CSAIGTLNSYEQYF.

This chain links TRBV11-2 with TRBJ2-7; 9 nucleotides align to TRBD2. Per germline, CDR1 SGHAT and CDR2 FQNNGV. Trimming cost V 5 bases and J 6 bases; bases outside gene matches: 11. CDR3 length equals 15 residues. The CDR3 DNA follows: TGTGCCAGCAGCGCGAGCGGGGGGCCTCCTTCCGAGCAGTACTTC. Residues: CASSASGGPPSEQYF. The full variable domain, with the rest looked up from reference TRBV11-2 and TRBJ2-7, is EAGVAQSPRYKIIEKRQSVAFWCNPISGHATLYWYQQILGQGPKLLIQFQNNGVVDDSQLPKDRFSAERLKGVDSTLKIQPAKLEDSAVYLCASSASGGPPSEQYFGPGTRLTVT.

In regard to this clonotype: An end of the junction differs from the germline gene, which may be a read error. This chain connects TRBV7-8 to TRBJ2-7; TRBD1 agrees at 9 bases. Germline lookup yields CDR1 SGHVS and CDR2 FQNEAQ. The CDR3 loop spans 13 amino acids. The CDR3 DNA follows: TGTGCCAGCAGCGCAAACTCCGACGGGACAGGGACGTTC. Encoded protein: CASSANSDGTGTF.

The gene calls are TRBV3-1 and TRBJ2-3; D may be TRBD2 (5 bases). The germline V and J ends were trimmed by 4 bases and 6 bases, with 14 bases remaining between them. The CDR3 sequence is 14 residues long. The germline V gene encodes CDR1 LGHDT and CDR2 YNNKEL (reference sequence). The CDR3 region has the DNA TGTGCCAGCAGCCCTCGGACTGGGCCGGATACGCAGTATTTT. Its protein is CASSPRTGPDTQYF.

By proportion, this clonotype is medium-sized. The chain carries TRBV5-1 and TRBJ2-1, with a possible D match to TRBD1 (5 bases). V lost 3 bases and J lost 4, with 14 bases in between. This CDR3 spans 15 amino acids. Germline assignment: CDR1 SGHRS and CDR2 YFSETQ. The CDR3 DNA follows: TGCGCCAGCAGCTCGCAGGGCGGAGTGTACAATGAGCAGTTCTTC. Its translation is CASSSQGGVYNEQFF.

The chain links TRBV5-8 to TRBJ2-3, with a weak D call TRBD2 (5 bases). V lost 4 bases and J 6 bases, leaving 15 bases between the germline ends. This CDR3 is built from 14 residues. Germline V lookup: CDR1 SGHTS, CDR2 YDEGEE. The CDR3 reads CASSPGGPRDTQYF. The CDR3 nucleotides read TGTGCCAGCAGCCCGGGCGGGCCAAGGGATACGCAGTATTTT.

This clonotype showed up just a few times. The chain links TRBV29-1 to TRBJ2-7; 8 positions agree with TRBD1. The CDR3 runs 12 residues. Trimming cost V 6 bases and J 5 bases; bases outside gene matches: 6. Looked up from germline, CDR1 is SQVTM and CDR2 is ANQGSEA. Here the CDR3 DNA reads TGCAGCGTAACAGGGGGTTCCCACGAGCAGTACTTC. Translated, it gives CSVTGGSHEQYF.

V and J are TRBV7-6 and TRBJ2-5; D gene unclear. CDR3 length: 11 residues. The V and J ends lost 5 bases and 2 bases respectively, with 3 bases between them. Germline assignment: CDR1 SGHVS and CDR2 FNYEAQ. The CDR3 region is CASSKQETQYF. The CDR3 coding sequence is TGTGCCAGCAGCAAACAAGAGACCCAGTACTTC.

This clonotype was seen many times. The V gene is TRBV5-1, the J gene TRBJ2-5; D unresolved. The CDR3 sequence is 12 residues long. Germline assignment: CDR1 SGHRS and CDR2 YFSETQ. The V gene lost 6 bases and the J gene lost 5 bases, with 11 bases spanning the gap. For the CDR3, the DNA is TGCGCCAGCAACGACGGGTTGGAGACCCAGTACTTC. Protein sequence: CASNDGLETQYF.

In its sample, this clonotype ranks as medium-sized. The J gene is TRBJ1-1, the V gene TRBV29-1; D may be TRBD1 (5 bases). Trimming pared 5 bases from V and 4 bases from J, leaving 14 bases between. From germline, CDR1 is SQVTM and CDR2 ANQGSEA. The CDR3 has 13 residues. CDR3 loop: CSVQGREGTEAFF. Here the CDR3 DNA reads TGCAGCGTTCAGGGCAGGGAGGGCACTGAAGCTTTCTTT.

This chain uses TRBV18 with TRBJ2-7; 7 nucleotides match TRBD1. V shed 3 bases and J 2 bases; nucleotides not matched to a gene: 10. Looked up from germline, CDR1 is KGHSH and CDR2 is LQKENI. The CDR3 sequence is 16 residues long. The CDR3 region has the DNA TGTGCCAGCTCACCTCCGGGACAGACAAGAGCCTACGAGCAGTACTTC. Protein: CASSPPGQTRAYEQYF.